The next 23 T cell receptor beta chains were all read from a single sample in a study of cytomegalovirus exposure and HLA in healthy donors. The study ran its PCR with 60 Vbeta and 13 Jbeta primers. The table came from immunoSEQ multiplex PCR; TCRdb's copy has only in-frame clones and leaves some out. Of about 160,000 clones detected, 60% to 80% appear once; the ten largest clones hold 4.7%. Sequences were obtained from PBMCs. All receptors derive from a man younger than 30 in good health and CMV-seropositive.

The CDR3 reads CASSEFLGGQETQYF. In DNA, the CDR3 is TGTGCCAGCAGCGAATTTCTAGGGGGACAAGAGACCCAGTACTTC. The rearrangement links TRBV28 to TRBJ2-5; weak D call: TRBD1 (6 bases). This CDR3 is built from 15 residues. Germline V gene lookup returns CDR1 MDHEN and CDR2 SYDVKM. The ends were cut back, 6 bases at V and 2 bases at J, with 16 bases in the middle.

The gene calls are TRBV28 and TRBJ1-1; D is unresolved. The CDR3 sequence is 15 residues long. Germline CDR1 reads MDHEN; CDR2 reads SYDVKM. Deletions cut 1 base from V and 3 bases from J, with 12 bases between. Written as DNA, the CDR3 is TGTGCCAGCAGTTTATCCCTAGCTTGGGACACTGAAGCTTTCTTT. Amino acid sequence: CASSLSLAWDTEAFF.

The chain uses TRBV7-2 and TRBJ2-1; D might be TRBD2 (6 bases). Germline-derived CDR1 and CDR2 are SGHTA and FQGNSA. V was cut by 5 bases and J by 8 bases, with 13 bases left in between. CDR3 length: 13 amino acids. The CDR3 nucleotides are TGTGCCAGCAGCCCGCCTAGCGACCATGAGCAGTTCTTC. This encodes CASSPPSDHEQFF.

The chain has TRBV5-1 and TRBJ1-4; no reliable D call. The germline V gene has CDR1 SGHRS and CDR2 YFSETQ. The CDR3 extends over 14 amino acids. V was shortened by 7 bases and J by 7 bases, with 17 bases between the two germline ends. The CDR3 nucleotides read TGCGCCAGCGGACCGACGGGGTCAGGTGAAAAACTGTTTTTT. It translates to CASGPTGSGEKLFF.

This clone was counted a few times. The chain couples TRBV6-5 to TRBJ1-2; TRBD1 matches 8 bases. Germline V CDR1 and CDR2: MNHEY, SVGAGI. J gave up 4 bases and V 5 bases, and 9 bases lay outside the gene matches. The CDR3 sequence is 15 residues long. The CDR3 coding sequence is TGTGCCAGCAGTCGAGGACAGGGCGACCCCTATGGCTACACCTTC. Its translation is CASSRGQGDPYGYTF.

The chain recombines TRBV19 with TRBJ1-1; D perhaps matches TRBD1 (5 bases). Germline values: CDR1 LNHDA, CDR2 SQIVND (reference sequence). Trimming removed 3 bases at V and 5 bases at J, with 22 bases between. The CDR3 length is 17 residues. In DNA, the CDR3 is TGTGCCAGTAGTATGTTCCGGATTGTCGGGGGAGAAACTGAAGCTTTCTTT. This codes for CASSMFRIVGGETEAFF.

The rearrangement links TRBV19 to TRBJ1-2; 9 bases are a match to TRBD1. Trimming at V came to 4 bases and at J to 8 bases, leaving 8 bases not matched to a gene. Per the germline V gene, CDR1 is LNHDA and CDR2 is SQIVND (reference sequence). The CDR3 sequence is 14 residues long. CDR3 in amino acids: CASSSGRDRVGYTF. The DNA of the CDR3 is TGTGCCAGTAGTAGCGGCCGGGACAGGGTCGGCTACACCTTC.

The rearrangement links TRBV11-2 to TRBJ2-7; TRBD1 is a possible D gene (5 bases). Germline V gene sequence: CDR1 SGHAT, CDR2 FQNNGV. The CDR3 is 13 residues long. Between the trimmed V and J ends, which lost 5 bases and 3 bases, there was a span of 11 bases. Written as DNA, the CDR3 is TGTGCCAGCAGCCCTAGACAGTTCTACGAGCAGTACGTC. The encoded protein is CASSPRQFYEQYV.

CDR3 region: CASSLDRGITTEAFF. The CDR3 coding sequence is TGTGCCAGCAGCTTAGATCGGGGGATTACCACTGAAGCTTTCTTT. The chain links TRBV11-2 to TRBJ1-1, with a tentative D call TRBD1 (5 bases). This CDR3 has 15 residues. Germline V gives CDR1 SGHAT, CDR2 FQNNGV. V was shortened by 0 bases and J by 4 bases, with 12 bases between the two germline ends.

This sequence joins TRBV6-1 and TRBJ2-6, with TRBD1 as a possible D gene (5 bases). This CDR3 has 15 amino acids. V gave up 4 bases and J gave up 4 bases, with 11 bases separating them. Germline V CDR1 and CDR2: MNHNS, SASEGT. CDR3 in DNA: TGTGCCAGCAGTGGGGGCCATTCGGGGGCCAACGTCCTGACTTTC. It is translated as CASSGGHSGANVLTF.

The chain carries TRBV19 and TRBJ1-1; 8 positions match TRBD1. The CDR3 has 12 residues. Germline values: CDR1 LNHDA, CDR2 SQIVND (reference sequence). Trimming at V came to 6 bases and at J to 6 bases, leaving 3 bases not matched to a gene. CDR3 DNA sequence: TGTGCCAGTAGACAGGGGGGGGCTGAAGCTTTCTTT. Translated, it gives CASRQGGAEAFF. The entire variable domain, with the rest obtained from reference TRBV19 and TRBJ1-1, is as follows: DGGITQSPKYLFRKEGQNVTLSCEQNLNHDAMYWYRQDPGQGLRLIYYSQIVNDFQKGDIAEGYSVSREKKESFPLTVTSAQKNPTAFYLCASRQGGAEAFFGQGTRLTVV.

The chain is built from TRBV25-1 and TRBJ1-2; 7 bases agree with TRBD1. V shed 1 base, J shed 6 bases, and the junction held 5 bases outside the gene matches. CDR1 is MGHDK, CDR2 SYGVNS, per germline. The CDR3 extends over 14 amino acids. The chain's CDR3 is CASSEWGRGDGYTF. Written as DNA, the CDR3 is TGTGCCAGCAGTGAATGGGGCAGGGGGGATGGCTACACCTTC.

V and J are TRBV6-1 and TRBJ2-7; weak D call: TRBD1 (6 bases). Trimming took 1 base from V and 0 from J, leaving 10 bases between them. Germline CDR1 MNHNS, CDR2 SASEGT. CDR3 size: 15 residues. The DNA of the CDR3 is TGTGCCAGCAGTGAAGAAACAGGGAGCTCCTACGAGCAGTACGTC. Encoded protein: CASSEETGSSYEQYV.

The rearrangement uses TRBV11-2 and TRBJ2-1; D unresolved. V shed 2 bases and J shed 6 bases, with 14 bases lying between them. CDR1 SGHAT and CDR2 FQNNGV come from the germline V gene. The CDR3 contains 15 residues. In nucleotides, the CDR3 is TGTGCCAGCAGCTTAATAGGCAGGCGAAGCAATGAGCAGTTCTTC. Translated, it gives CASSLIGRRSNEQFF.

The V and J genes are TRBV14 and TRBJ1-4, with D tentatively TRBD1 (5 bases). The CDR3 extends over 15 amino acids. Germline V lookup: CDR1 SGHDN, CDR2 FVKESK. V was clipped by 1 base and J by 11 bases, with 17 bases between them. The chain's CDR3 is CASSQGGGAARKLFF. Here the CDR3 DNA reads TGTGCCAGCAGCCAAGGTGGAGGGGCCGCGAGGAAACTGTTTTTT.

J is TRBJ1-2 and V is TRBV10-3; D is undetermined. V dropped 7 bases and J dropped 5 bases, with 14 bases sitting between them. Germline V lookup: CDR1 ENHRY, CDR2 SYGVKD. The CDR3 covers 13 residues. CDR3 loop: CAIIPPPCYGYTF. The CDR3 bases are TGTGCCATCATTCCCCCCCCCTGTTATGGCTACACCTTC.

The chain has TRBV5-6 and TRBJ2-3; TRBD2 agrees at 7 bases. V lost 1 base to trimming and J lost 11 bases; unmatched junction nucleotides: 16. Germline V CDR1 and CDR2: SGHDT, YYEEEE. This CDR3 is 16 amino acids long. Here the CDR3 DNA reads TGTGCCAGCAGCTTGCTGTTGCTAGCGGCCGGCATAAAGCAGTATTTT. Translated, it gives CASSLLLLAAGIKQYF.

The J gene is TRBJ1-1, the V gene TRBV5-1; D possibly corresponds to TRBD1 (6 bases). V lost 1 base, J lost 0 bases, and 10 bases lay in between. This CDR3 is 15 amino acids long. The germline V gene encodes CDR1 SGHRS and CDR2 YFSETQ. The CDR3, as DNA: TGCGCCAGCAGCTTGCCCGGACAGATGAACACTGAAGCTTTCTTT. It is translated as CASSLPGQMNTEAFF.

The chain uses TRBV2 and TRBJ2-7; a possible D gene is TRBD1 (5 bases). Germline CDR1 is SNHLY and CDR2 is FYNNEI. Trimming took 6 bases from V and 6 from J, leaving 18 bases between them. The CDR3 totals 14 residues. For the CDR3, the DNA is TGTGCCAGCAGAGGGAACAGGCTGGAATGCGAGCAGTACGTC. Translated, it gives CASRGNRLECEQYV.

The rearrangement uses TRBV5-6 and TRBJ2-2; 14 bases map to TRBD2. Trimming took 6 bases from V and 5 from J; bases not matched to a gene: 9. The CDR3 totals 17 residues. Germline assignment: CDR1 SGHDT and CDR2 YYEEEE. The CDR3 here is CASNTEGLAGVTGELFF. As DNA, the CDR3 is TGTGCCAGCAACACTGAGGGACTAGCGGGAGTTACCGGGGAGCTGTTTTTT.

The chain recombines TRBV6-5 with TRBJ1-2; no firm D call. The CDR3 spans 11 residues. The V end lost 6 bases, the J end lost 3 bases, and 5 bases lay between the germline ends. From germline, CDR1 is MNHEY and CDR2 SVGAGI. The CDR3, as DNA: TGTGCCAGCAGCAGTCACTATGGCTACACCTTC. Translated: CASSSHYGYTF.

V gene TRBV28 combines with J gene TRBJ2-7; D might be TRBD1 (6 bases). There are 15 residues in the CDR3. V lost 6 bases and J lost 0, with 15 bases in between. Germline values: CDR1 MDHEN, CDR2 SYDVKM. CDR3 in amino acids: CASSLGGQASYEQYV. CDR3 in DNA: TGTGCCAGCAGCCTTGGGGGACAAGCCTCCTACGAGCAGTACGTC.

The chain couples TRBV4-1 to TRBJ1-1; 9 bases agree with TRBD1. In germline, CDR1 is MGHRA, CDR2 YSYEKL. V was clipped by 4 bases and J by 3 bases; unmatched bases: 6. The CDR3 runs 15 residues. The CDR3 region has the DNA TGCGCCAGCAGCCGAACAGGGGGCAGTGACACTGAAGCTTTCTTT. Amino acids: CASSRTGGSDTEAFF.